This T cell receptor beta chain was profiled in a study of beta chain features in type 1 diabetes. CDR1 is MGHRA and CDR2 is YSYEKL in the germline V gene. CDR3 length: 16 amino acids. V shed 1 base, J shed 7 bases, and the junction held 10 bases outside the gene matches. The investigators reverse transcribed all of the isolated RNA, so they sequenced expressed TCRB transcripts. Method: immunoSEQ multiplex PCR; TCRdb's copy keeps in-frame clones and lacks some. The sample lists under 150,000 clones, about 44% occurring once. This TCR came from a man younger than 35 in good health. This chain links TRBV4-1 with TRBJ2-5, with 9 bases matching TRBD1. Sequencing was performed on Tregs from blood. The CDR3 protein is CASSQAHRGQIGTQYF. Here the CDR3 DNA reads TGCGCCAGCAGCCAAGCACACAGGGGGCAGATCGGGACCCAGTACTTC.